This T cell receptor (beta chain) came from a study of technical replicates of blood from four donors. This CDR3 has 14 amino acids. CDR1 and CDR2 from the germline V gene are MNHEY and SVGAGI. The V segment lost 5 bases and the J segment 2 bases; nucleotides outside the gene matches: 2. Data came from immunoSEQ multiplex PCR; TCRdb stores just in-frame clones and leaves some out. The sample comprises tens of thousands of clones, 80% to 95% of which are singletons, and 0.41% rests with the top ten. Sequenced sample: T cells isolated from PBMCs. The rearrangement uses TRBV6-5 and TRBJ2-1; 8 bases map to TRBD2. This clonotype originated in a human donor in good health. In nucleotides, the CDR3 is TGTGCCAGCAGTATAGCGGGAACCTACAATGAGCAGTTCTTC. Protein product: CASSIAGTYNEQFF.